This T cell receptor beta chain comes out of a study of blood T cell repertoires in COVID-19. Germline V gives CDR1 SGHRS, CDR2 YFSETQ. The CDR3 is 15 residues long. V was shortened by 0 bases and J by 7 bases, with 16 bases between the two germline ends. Using immunoSEQ multiplex PCR, the repertoire was profiled, and TCRdb retains in-frame clones only, with some absent. The sample has some 170,000 clones, approximately 85% seen once; the top ten hold 5% to 8%. The sequenced sample consisted of PBMCs or T cells enriched from blood (not recorded which). The clonotype comes from a man in his forties who had recovered from COVID-19. This chain joins TRBV5-1 and TRBJ1-2; weak D call: TRBD1 (6 bases). Written as DNA, the CDR3 is TGCGCCAGCAGCTTGGAACCGACAGGTTCTACTGGCTACACCTTC. Its protein is CASSLEPTGSTGYTF.